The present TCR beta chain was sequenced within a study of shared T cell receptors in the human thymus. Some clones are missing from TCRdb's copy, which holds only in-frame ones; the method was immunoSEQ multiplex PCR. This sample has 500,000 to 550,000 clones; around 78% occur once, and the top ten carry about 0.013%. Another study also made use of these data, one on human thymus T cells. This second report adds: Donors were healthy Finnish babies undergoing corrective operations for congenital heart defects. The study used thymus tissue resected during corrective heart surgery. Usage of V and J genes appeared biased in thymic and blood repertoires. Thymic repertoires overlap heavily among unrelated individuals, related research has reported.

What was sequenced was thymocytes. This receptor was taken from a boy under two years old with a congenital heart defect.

The CDR3 nucleotides are TGCGCCAGCAGCCAGAGCCTCTCGCGGGGCAAAGTCGATGAGCAGTTCTTC. This codes for CASSQSLSRGKVDEQFF. J is TRBJ2-1 and V is TRBV4-3, with D perhaps TRBD2 (6 bases). Trimming removed 3 bases at V and 8 bases at J, with 23 bases between. Germline V gives CDR1 LGHNA, CDR2 YSLEER. The CDR3 extends over 17 amino acids.